The clone carrying this T cell receptor (beta chain) was recorded a few times. TCR alpha and beta CDR3 regions were amplified from RNA using iRepertoire nested multiplex PCR. One-step reverse transcription and amplification started from approximately 100-400 ng of tissue mRNA or PBMC total RNA. In TCRdb, the multiplex PCR reads were re-called with MiXCR into one record per CDR3 protein. The sample has some 99,000 distinct CDR3 sequences, 20% to 25% seen once; the top ten hold roughly 37%. These data belong to a study of glioma-infiltrating T cells. With V trimmed by 4 bases and J by 8 bases, 11 bases remained unmatched. CDR3 length: 16 residues. CDR1 is KGHDR, CDR2 SFDVKD, per germline.

The sample taken for sequencing was glioma tissue, nonneoplastic brain tissue, or PBMCs (not recorded which). The chain joins TRBV24-1 to TRBJ2-5, with TRBD1 matching over 11 bases. The receptor was isolated from a human donor with low-grade glioma or glioblastoma, undergoing nonglioma brain surgery, or in good health (not recorded which). The CDR3 sequence is CATSDSGQGGPPTQYF. The CDR3 DNA follows: TGTGCCACCAGTGACTCGGGACAGGGGGGACCCCCAACCCAGTACTTC.